The clone carrying this T cell receptor (beta chain) has at least ten counts. No antigen is known for it. RNA transcripts were the template for amplifying TCR beta CDR3 regions. The primer set for the first-round RT-PCR of the TCR CDR3 was HTBI. TCRdb processed the multiplex PCR reads anew with MiXCR; each CDR3 protein has one entry. The data contain 500,000 or so distinct CDR3 sequences, over 15% of them singletons. Germline lookup yields CDR1 MDHEN and CDR2 SYDVKM. The CDR3 has 16 residues. V was pared by 5 bases and J by 6 bases, with 20 bases between. The sample originates from a study of T cells in Graves' hyperthyroidism and ophthalmopathy. Findings and caveats of the study: Expanded thyroid clonotypes (above 0.001) were mostly also found in blood. A 13 V-J model separated ophthalmopathy from stable hyperthyroidism.

The chain carries TRBV28 and TRBJ2-1; D unclear. What was sequenced was blood. This sequence was found in a woman aged 18-29 years with Graves' ophthalmopathy. CDR3 in DNA: TGTGCCAGCAGTGGGCCCGGTGGACCTTCCCTCAATGAGCAGTTCTTC. Translated, it gives CASSGPGGPSLNEQFF.